The entry that follows covers one T cell receptor beta chain sequence. Antigen unknown. Every HIV-positive participant received treatment in the United States. CDR1 and CDR2 (germline): SGHDT, YYEEEE. Trimming cost V 9 bases and J 0 bases, with 21 bases left between them. The CDR3 loop spans 16 amino acids. Investigators performed immunoSEQ version v3.0 at survey level. Repertoires were generated with immunoSEQ multiplex PCR, while TCRdb's copy carries only in-frame clones and drops some. The table records about 35,000 clones, roughly four fifths of them present only once. This sample stems from a study of long-term antiretroviral therapy in people with HIV. Whole-study findings and limits: Neither ART adherence, viral resistance nor therapy changes were documented.

The V and J genes are TRBV5-6 and TRBJ1-1; D is perhaps TRBD1 (5 bases). The material sequenced was unsorted PBMCs, taken 0.3 years after starting antiretroviral therapy. The clonotype originates from a man aged 18-30 years with HIV. In DNA form, the CDR3 reads TGTGCCACGTATCATTGGTCGGCAGGGTTGAACACTGAAGCTTTCTTT. Protein: CATYHWSAGLNTEAFF.